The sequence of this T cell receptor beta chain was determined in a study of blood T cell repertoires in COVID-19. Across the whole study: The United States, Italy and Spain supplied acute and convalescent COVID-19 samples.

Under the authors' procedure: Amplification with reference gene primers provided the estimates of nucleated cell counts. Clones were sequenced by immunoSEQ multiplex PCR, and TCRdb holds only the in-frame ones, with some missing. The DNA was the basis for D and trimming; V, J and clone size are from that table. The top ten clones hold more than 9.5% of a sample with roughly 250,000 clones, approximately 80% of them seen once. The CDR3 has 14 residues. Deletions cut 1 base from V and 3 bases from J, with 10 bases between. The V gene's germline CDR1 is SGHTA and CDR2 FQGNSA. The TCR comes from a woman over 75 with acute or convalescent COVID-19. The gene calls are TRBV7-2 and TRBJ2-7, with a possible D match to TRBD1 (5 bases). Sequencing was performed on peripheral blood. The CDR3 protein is CASSLGQGRYEQYF. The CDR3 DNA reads TGTGCCAGCAGCTTAGGGCAGGGCCGCTACGAGCAGTACTTC.